The next 3 T cell receptor beta chains were all read from a single sample in a study of cytomegalovirus exposure and HLA in healthy donors. It was with 60 Vbeta and 13 Jbeta primers that the PCR ran. The table came from immunoSEQ multiplex PCR; TCRdb's copy has only in-frame clones and leaves some out. The data show approximately 140,000 clones, approximately 80% seen once. Input material: PBMCs. Receptors were obtained from a woman aged 50 to 65 in good health and CMV-seronegative.

This chain links TRBV6-5 with TRBJ2-3, with 7 bases matching TRBD2. This CDR3 has 15 residues. Trimming removed 6 bases from V and 0 bases from J; junction bases left unmatched: 6. Germline V lookup: CDR1 MNHEY, CDR2 SVGAGI. The CDR3 spells CASRSGRSSTDTQYF. CDR3 coding DNA: TGTGCCAGCAGATCCGGGAGGTCTAGCACAGATACGCAGTATTTT.

The genes are TRBV6-6 and TRBJ2-2, with D tentatively TRBD2 (5 bases). Trimming removed 3 bases at V and 5 bases at J, with 16 bases between. The CDR3 sequence is 16 residues long. The germline CDR1 and CDR2 sequences are MNHNY and SVGAGI (reference sequence). The CDR3 region is CASSYLGAKGTGELFF. CDR3 coding DNA: TGTGCCAGCAGTTATCTGGGAGCGAAGGGAACCGGGGAGCTGTTTTTT.

The genes are TRBV6-6 and TRBJ2-5; weak D call: TRBD2 (5 bases). The germline gives CDR1 MNHNY, CDR2 SVGAGI (reference sequence). This CDR3 contains 15 residues. V was clipped by 4 bases and J by 0 bases, with 12 bases between them. In DNA form, the CDR3 reads TGTGCCAGCAGTTCGTTCTTCGGGGACCAAGAGACCCAGTACTTC. As protein: CASSSFFGDQETQYF.